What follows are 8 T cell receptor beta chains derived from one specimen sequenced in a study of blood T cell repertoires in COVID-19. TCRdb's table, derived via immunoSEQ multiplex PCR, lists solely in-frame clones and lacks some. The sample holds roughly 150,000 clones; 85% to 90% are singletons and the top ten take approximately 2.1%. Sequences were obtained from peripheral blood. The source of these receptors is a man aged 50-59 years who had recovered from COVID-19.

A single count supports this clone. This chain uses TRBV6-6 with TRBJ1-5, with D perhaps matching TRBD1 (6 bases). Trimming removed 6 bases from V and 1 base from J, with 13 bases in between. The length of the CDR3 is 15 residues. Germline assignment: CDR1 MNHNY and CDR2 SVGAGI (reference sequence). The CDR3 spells CASRRYGQSNQPQHF. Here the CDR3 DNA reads TGTGCCAGCAGACGCTATGGACAGAGCAATCAGCCCCAGCATTTT.

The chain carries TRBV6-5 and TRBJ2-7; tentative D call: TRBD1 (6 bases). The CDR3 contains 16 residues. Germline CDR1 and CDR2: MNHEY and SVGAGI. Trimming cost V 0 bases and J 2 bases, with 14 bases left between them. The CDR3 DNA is TGTGCCAGCAGTTACTCGATAGCAGGGGCCACCTACGAGCAGTACTTC. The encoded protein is CASSYSIAGATYEQYF.

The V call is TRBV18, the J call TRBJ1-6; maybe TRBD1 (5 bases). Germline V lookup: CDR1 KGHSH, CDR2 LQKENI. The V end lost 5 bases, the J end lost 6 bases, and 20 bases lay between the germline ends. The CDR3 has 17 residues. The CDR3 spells CASSSPNQGKANSPLHF. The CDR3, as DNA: TGTGCCAGCTCATCCCCCAACCAGGGAAAAGCTAATTCACCCCTCCACTTT.

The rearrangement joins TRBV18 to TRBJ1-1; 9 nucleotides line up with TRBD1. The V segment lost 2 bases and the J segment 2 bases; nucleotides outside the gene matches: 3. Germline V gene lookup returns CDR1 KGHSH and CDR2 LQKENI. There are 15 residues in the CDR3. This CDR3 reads CASSPSTGGNTEAFF. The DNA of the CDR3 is TGTGCCAGCTCACCATCGACAGGGGGAAACACTGAAGCTTTCTTT.

CDR3: CASSIGRDTQYF. DNA of the CDR3: TGTGCCAGTAGTATAGGGAGGGATACGCAGTATTTT. This chain joins TRBV19 and TRBJ2-3, with D perhaps TRBD2 (5 bases). Per germline, CDR1 LNHDA and CDR2 SQIVND (reference sequence). V gave up 1 base and J gave up 6 bases, with 5 bases separating them. This CDR3 spans 12 amino acids. Combining the CDR3 with reference TRBV19 and TRBJ2-3 gives the whole variable domain DGGITQSPKYLFRKEGQNVTLSCEQNLNHDAMYWYRQDPGQGLRLIYYSQIVNDFQKGDIAEGYSVSREKKESFPLTVTSAQKNPTAFYLCASSIGRDTQYFGPGTRLTVL.

The CDR3 DNA reads as TGTGCCAGCAAAACATCCACCGGGGAGCTGTTTTTT. As protein: CASKTSTGELFF. The chain recombines TRBV28 with TRBJ2-2; D unresolved. This CDR3 has 12 residues. Germline V gene data show CDR1 as MDHEN and CDR2 as SYDVKM. V shed 7 bases and J shed 4 bases, with 7 bases lying between them.

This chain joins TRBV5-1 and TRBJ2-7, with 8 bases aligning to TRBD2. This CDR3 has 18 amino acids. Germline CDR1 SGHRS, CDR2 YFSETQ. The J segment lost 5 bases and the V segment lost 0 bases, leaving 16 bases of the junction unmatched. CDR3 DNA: TGCGCCAGCAGCTTGGAGGGGGGGCCGGGACTAGGAGCCCACGAGCAGTACTTC. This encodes CASSLEGGPGLGAHEQYF.

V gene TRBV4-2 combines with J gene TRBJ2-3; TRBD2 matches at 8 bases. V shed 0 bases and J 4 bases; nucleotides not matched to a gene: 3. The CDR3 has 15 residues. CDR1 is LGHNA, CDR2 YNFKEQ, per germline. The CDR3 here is CASSQDGGASDTQYF. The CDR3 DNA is TGTGCCAGCAGCCAAGACGGGGGGGCGTCAGATACGCAGTATTTT.